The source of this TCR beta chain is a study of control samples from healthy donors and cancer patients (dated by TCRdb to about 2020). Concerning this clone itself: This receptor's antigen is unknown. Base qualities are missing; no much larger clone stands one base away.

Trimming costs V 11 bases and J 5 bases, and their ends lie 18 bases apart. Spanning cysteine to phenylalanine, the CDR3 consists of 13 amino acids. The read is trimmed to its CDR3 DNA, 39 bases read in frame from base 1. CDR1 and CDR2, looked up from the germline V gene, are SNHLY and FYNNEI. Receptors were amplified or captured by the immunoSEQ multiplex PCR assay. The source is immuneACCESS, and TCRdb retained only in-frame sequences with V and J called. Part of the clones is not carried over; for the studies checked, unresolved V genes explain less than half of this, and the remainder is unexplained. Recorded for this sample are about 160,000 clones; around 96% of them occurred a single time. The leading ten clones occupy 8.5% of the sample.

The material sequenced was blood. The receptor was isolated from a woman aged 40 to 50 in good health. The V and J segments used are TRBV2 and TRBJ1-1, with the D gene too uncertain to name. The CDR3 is CALRRYSRTEAFF. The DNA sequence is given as TGTGCCCTGAGGAGATATTCTAGGACTGAAGCTTTCTTT. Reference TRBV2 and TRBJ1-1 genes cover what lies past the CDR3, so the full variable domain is EPEVTQTPSHQVTQMGQEVILRCVPISNHLYFYWYRQILGQKVEFLVSFYNNEISEKSEIFDDQFSVERPDGSNFTLKIRSTKLEDSAMYFCALRRYSRTEAFFGQGTRLTVV.